These 32 T cell receptor beta chains were all obtained from the same sample, sequenced in a study of blood T cell repertoires in COVID-19. TCRdb keeps only in-frame clones here, not all; method: immunoSEQ multiplex PCR. The table has roughly 200,000 clones, more than 80% seen once. The sequencing sample was made of peripheral blood. The receptors shown here come from a woman between 55 and 75 years old with acute or convalescent COVID-19.

The rearrangement uses TRBV7-3 and TRBJ2-3; 9 bases line up with TRBD2. After removal of 5 bases from V and 5 bases from J, the junction contained 14 bases not matched to a gene. Looked up from germline, CDR1 is SGHTA and CDR2 is FQGTGA. CDR3 length equals 17 residues. CDR3 sequence (DNA): TGTGCCAGCAGCGCCTCTGGTAGCGGGAGTCAAATAGATACGCAGTATTTT. Encoded protein: CASSASGSGSQIDTQYF.

The V and J genes are TRBV15 and TRBJ2-1, with a weak D call TRBD2 (5 bases). Germline CDR1 reads LNHNV; CDR2 reads YYDKDF (reference sequence). The CDR3 extends over 16 amino acids. Trimming stripped 5 bases from V and 2 bases from J, with 16 bases between. CDR3 nucleotide sequence: TGTGCCACCAGCGCGAGAGAGGACTTTACCTACAATGAGCAGTTCTTC. It is translated as CATSAREDFTYNEQFF.

The V call is TRBV9, the J call TRBJ2-2, with a possible D match to TRBD2 (5 bases). This CDR3 contains 15 residues. Germline CDR1 is SGDLS and CDR2 is YYNGEE. V lost 0 bases to trimming and J lost 4 bases, with 10 bases between them. The CDR3 is CASSVGPAGTGELFF. The CDR3 DNA reads as TGTGCCAGCAGCGTAGGGCCGGCGGGCACCGGGGAGCTGTTTTTT.

The chain is built from TRBV21-1 and TRBJ1-5. TRBV21-1 is deemed a pseudogene. The CDR3 is 22 amino acids. The CDR3 region has the DNA TGTGCCAGCAGCAAAAAGTCTTTAAATTTAGCATCCCCTCTGGATAGCAATCAGCCCCAGCATTTT. It codes for CASSKKSLNLASPLDSNQPQHF.

The chain links TRBV6-6 to TRBJ2-1; D remains unclear. Trimming removed 3 bases from V and 4 bases from J, with 10 bases in between. Germline-derived CDR1 and CDR2 are MNHNY and SVGAGI (reference sequence). The CDR3 has 14 residues. For the CDR3, the DNA is TGTGCCAGCAGTTATTCGACAACTTACAATGAGCAGTTCTTC. It encodes CASSYSTTYNEQFF.

This sequence joins TRBV19 and TRBJ2-1; 9 bases line up with TRBD2. The CDR3 is 15 residues long. Germline trimming cut 1 base from V and 5 bases from J; bases unmatched to any gene: 3. Germline values: CDR1 LNHDA, CDR2 SQIVND (reference sequence). The CDR3 DNA follows: TGTGCCAGTAGTATAGGGACTAGCGATCACAATGAGCAGTTCTTC. This encodes CASSIGTSDHNEQFF.

The V call is TRBV18, the J call TRBJ2-1; a possible D gene is TRBD1 (6 bases). V lost 1 base and J lost 4, with 14 bases in between. Germline loops: CDR1 KGHSH, CDR2 LQKENI. The CDR3 sequence is 16 residues long. This chain's CDR3 is CASSPQLWDTYNEQFF. CDR3 nucleotides: TGTGCCAGCTCACCACAATTGTGGGACACATACAATGAGCAGTTCTTC.

This clone was seen only once. The chain recombines TRBV10-3 with TRBJ2-2, with TRBD1 matching 8 bases. The V and J ends lost 10 bases and 4 bases, in that order; junction bases with no gene match: 11. CDR1 is ENHRY and CDR2 is SYGVKD in the germline V gene. The CDR3 sequence is 15 residues long. The CDR3 reads CATAGQGVGTGELFF. DNA for the CDR3: TGTGCCACCGCCGGACAGGGAGTAGGCACCGGGGAGCTGTTTTTT.

The V gene is TRBV2, the J gene TRBJ1-2, with 9 bases identical to TRBD1. CDR3 size: 14 residues. CDR1 and CDR2 from the germline V gene are SNHLY and FYNNEI. V was pared by 5 bases and J by 4 bases, with 5 bases of the junction left unmatched. The CDR3 region has the DNA TGTGCCAGCAGTAGCACAGGGGGCGCCTATGGCTACACCTTC. Protein product: CASSSTGGAYGYTF.

J is TRBJ2-5 and V is TRBV2, with 9 bases lining up with TRBD1. V was pared by 4 bases and J by 4 bases, with 1 base of the junction left unmatched. Germline assignment: CDR1 SNHLY and CDR2 FYNNEI. The CDR3 covers 13 residues. The CDR3 DNA reads TGTGCCAGCAGTGCGGGACAGGGAGAGACCCAGTACTTC. Its protein product is CASSAGQGETQYF. The whole variable domain, remainder taken from reference TRBV2 and TRBJ2-5, is EPEVTQTPSHQVTQMGQEVILRCVPISNHLYFYWYRQILGQKVEFLVSFYNNEISEKSEIFDDQFSVERPDGSNFTLKIRSTKLEDSAMYFCASSAGQGETQYFGPGTRLLVL.

CDR3 bases: TGTGCCAGCAGAACGCCACTCTACAATGAGCAGTTCTTC. It codes for CASRTPLYNEQFF. The rearrangement uses TRBV6-5 and TRBJ2-1; D uncertain. Trimming took off 6 bases at V and 3 bases at J, with 9 bases between the two ends. CDR1 is MNHEY and CDR2 is SVGAGI in the germline V gene. CDR3 size: 13 residues.

This rearrangement joins TRBV6-5 to TRBJ1-2; tentative D call: TRBD1 (6 bases). Trimming left V 4 bases short and J 6 bases short, with 9 bases between. CDR3 length: 12 amino acids. CDR1 and CDR2 (germline): MNHEY, SVGAGI. The CDR3 spells CASSSSGDGYTF. CDR3 DNA: TGTGCCAGCAGTTCTTCAGGGGATGGCTACACCTTC.

The chain is built from TRBV2 and TRBJ1-2; the match to TRBD1 covers 8 bases. V shed 10 bases, J shed 5 bases, and the junction held 12 bases outside the gene matches. This CDR3 is built from 14 residues. Per the germline V gene, CDR1 is SNHLY and CDR2 is FYNNEI. CDR3 sequence reads: CATGGGTGVYGYTF. The CDR3 DNA reads TGTGCCACCGGGGGCGGGACAGGAGTTTATGGCTACACCTTC.

Worth noting for this clone: A junction boundary mismatches the germline segment, possibly from a read error. The rearrangement links TRBV2 to TRBJ2-5, with a weak D call TRBD1 (6 bases). Germline V gene data show CDR1 as SNHLY and CDR2 as FYNNEI. The CDR3 covers 12 residues. The CDR3 protein is CAGRQDQETQYF. CDR3 bases: TGTGCCGGCAGACAGGACCAAGAGACCCAGTACTTC.

This sequence joins TRBV18 and TRBJ2-7; 9 nucleotides align to TRBD1. Per the germline V gene, CDR1 is KGHSH and CDR2 is LQKENI. The trim removed 3 bases at V and 2 bases at J, leaving 2 bases unmatched. The CDR3 extends over 14 amino acids. CDR3 coding DNA: TGTGCCAGCTCACCGGGACAGGGCCCCTACGAGCAGTACTTC. It codes for CASSPGQGPYEQYF.

The rearrangement joins TRBV7-9 to TRBJ2-1; TRBD2 matches 7 bases. Germline CDR1 and CDR2: SEHNR and FQNEAQ (reference sequence). The CDR3 is made up of 16 amino acids. Unmatched junction bases numbered 12, after V lost 3 bases and J lost 7 bases. The CDR3 reads CASSFQPGLGHNEQFF. The CDR3 region has the DNA TGTGCCAGCAGCTTTCAACCAGGACTAGGTCATAATGAGCAGTTCTTC.

The V call is TRBV24-1, the J call TRBJ1-4, with D perhaps TRBD1 (6 bases). Trimming took off 3 bases at V and 6 bases at J, with 10 bases between the two ends. In germline, CDR1 is KGHDR, CDR2 SFDVKD. The CDR3 loop spans 14 amino acids. The CDR3 bases are TGTGCCACCAGTGATACCTCAGGGGATGAAAAACTGTTTTTT. Protein: CATSDTSGDEKLFF.

The genes are TRBV7-8 and TRBJ1-1; the match to TRBD1 covers 8 bases. J gave up 8 bases and V 5 bases, and 4 bases lay outside the gene matches. Germline CDR1 and CDR2: SGHVS and FQNEAQ. The CDR3 totals 12 residues. The CDR3 region has the DNA TGTGCCAGCAGCCCGGACAGGGCAGAAGCTTTCTTT. Amino acids: CASSPDRAEAFF.

The genes are TRBV7-3 and TRBJ2-3; 13 nucleotides match TRBD2. Germline values: CDR1 SGHTA, CDR2 FQGTGA. This CDR3 has 17 amino acids. Losses at the gene ends were 5 bases for V and 4 bases for J; bases not matched to a gene: 9. In nucleotides, the CDR3 is TGTGCCAGCAGCCGGACTAGCGGGAGTTCGGCCGCAGATACGCAGTATTTT. This sequence encodes CASSRTSGSSAADTQYF.

This clone was observed a handful of times. V gene TRBV3-1 (or the pseudogene TRBV3-2) combines with J gene TRBJ2-1; 9 bases map to TRBD2. The CDR3 length is 17 residues. Germline V gene sequence: CDR1 LGHDT, CDR2 YNNKEL (reference sequence). V trimming: 0 bases; J trimming: 4 bases; junction bases outside the gene matches: 7. CDR3 bases: TGTGCCAGCAGCCAAGATCTGGGGACTAGCTCGTACAATGAGCAGTTCTTC. Translation: CASSQDLGTSSYNEQFF.

The rearrangement uses TRBV3-1 (or the pseudogene TRBV3-2) and TRBJ1-1, with D perhaps matching TRBD1 (5 bases). This CDR3 contains 12 residues. Trimming removed 3 bases from V and 13 bases from J, with 15 bases in between. Per germline, CDR1 LGHDT and CDR2 YNNKEL (reference sequence). The CDR3 DNA reads TGTGCCAGCAGCCATGGGACCACCGGGGGTTTCTTT. As protein: CASSHGTTGGFF.

V is TRBV5-4 and J is TRBJ2-1; D perhaps matches TRBD2 (7 bases). The length of the CDR3 is 15 residues. Per germline, CDR1 SGHNT and CDR2 YYREEE (reference sequence). V was clipped by 4 bases and J by 6 bases, with 17 bases between them. This CDR3 is CASSHRGAKGNEQFF. The DNA for the CDR3 is TGTGCCAGCAGCCACCGGGGGGCCAAGGGCAATGAGCAGTTCTTC.

The chain recombines TRBV5-1 with TRBJ1-2; maybe TRBD1 (6 bases). This CDR3 is 15 amino acids long. Germline lookup yields CDR1 SGHRS and CDR2 YFSETQ. The V and J ends lost 3 bases and 3 bases respectively, with 15 bases between them. This CDR3 is CASSSTGSLDYGYTF. The CDR3 nucleotides read TGCGCCAGCAGCTCTACAGGGTCGTTGGACTATGGCTACACCTTC.

This clone was counted a few times. The rearrangement joins TRBV15 to TRBJ2-1, with D possibly TRBD1 on 5 matching bases. V was pared by 10 bases and J by 5 bases, with 15 bases between. Germline CDR1 and CDR2: LNHNV and YYDKDF (reference sequence). The CDR3 is made up of 13 amino acids. The DNA for the CDR3 is TGTGCCAGCCGGGCCTGGGGCGACAATGAGCAGTTCTTC. It yields the protein CASRAWGDNEQFF.

The chain recombines TRBV5-1 with TRBJ2-3, with 8 positions matching TRBD2. CDR1 is SGHRS and CDR2 is YFSETQ in the germline V gene. V gave up 6 bases and J gave up 6 bases; unmatched junction bases: 12. The CDR3 covers 15 residues. The CDR3 nucleotides read TGCGCCAGCACGGGTAGCGGGACCCTTCGGGATACGCAGTATTTT. This codes for CASTGSGTLRDTQYF.

This clone was observed once. The chain uses TRBV7-9 and TRBJ2-1; no definite D call. The germline V gene encodes CDR1 SEHNR and CDR2 FQNEAQ (reference sequence). This CDR3 has 12 amino acids. V lost 4 bases, J lost 4 bases, and 5 bases lay in between. CDR3 sequence reads: CASSSKYNEQFF. Here the CDR3 DNA reads TGTGCCAGCAGCTCCAAATACAATGAGCAGTTCTTC.

This clone was seen more than once but under ten times. This rearrangement joins TRBV14 to TRBJ2-3, with 7 bases fitting TRBD2. Looked up from germline, CDR1 is SGHDN and CDR2 is FVKESK. This CDR3 is built from 14 residues. V trimming: 4 bases; J trimming: 8 bases; junction bases outside the gene matches: 9. CDR3 amino acids: CASSPIGGISTQYF. CDR3 nucleotide sequence: TGTGCCAGCAGCCCCATCGGGGGGATAAGTACGCAGTATTTT.

J is TRBJ2-3 and V is TRBV21-1; the table assigns TRBD1, which was not confirmed against the DNA. TRBV21-1 is recorded as a pseudogene. This CDR3 contains 17 residues. This CDR3 reads CASSKQGQGWGTDTQYF. DNA of the CDR3: TGTGCCAGCAGCAAACAGGGACAGGGCTGGGGCACAGATACGCAGTATTTT.

CDR3 protein: CASSASGREQYV. For the CDR3, the DNA is TGTGCCAGCAGTGCTAGCGGGCGCGAGCAGTACGTC. The chain couples TRBV2 to TRBJ2-7; 8 bases map to TRBD2. Per germline, CDR1 SNHLY and CDR2 FYNNEI. This CDR3 region has 12 residues. With 4 bases clipped from V and 6 bases from J, the junction kept 2 bases outside the gene matches.

This chain connects TRBV5-4 to TRBJ1-1; D uncertain. The V gene's germline CDR1 is SGHNT and CDR2 YYREEE (reference sequence). The CDR3 is 13 residues long. The ends were cut back, 5 bases at V and 7 bases at J, with 15 bases in the middle. The DNA of the CDR3 is TGTGCCAGCAGTCCCGACACCAACCTTGAAGCTTTCTTT. It codes for CASSPDTNLEAFF.

This clone was recorded once. The genes are TRBV11-3 and TRBJ2-2; a possible D gene is TRBD2 (6 bases). Trimming removed 7 bases from V and 3 bases from J, with 15 bases in between. Germline CDR1 and CDR2: SGHNT and YENEEA. The CDR3 sequence is 15 residues long. The CDR3 here is CASTRDSTDTGELFF. In DNA, the CDR3 is TGTGCCAGCACCCGGGACTCTACCGACACCGGGGAGCTGTTTTTT.

The rearrangement joins TRBV5-1 to TRBJ2-3; 11 nucleotides align to TRBD2. V dropped 0 bases and J dropped 1; count of bases not matched to a gene: 1. The length of the CDR3 is 16 residues. The germline gives CDR1 SGHRS, CDR2 YFSETQ. The CDR3 DNA reads TGCGCCAGCAGCTTGGAACTAGCGGGGGGCACAGATACGCAGTATTTT. Encoded protein: CASSLELAGGTDTQYF.